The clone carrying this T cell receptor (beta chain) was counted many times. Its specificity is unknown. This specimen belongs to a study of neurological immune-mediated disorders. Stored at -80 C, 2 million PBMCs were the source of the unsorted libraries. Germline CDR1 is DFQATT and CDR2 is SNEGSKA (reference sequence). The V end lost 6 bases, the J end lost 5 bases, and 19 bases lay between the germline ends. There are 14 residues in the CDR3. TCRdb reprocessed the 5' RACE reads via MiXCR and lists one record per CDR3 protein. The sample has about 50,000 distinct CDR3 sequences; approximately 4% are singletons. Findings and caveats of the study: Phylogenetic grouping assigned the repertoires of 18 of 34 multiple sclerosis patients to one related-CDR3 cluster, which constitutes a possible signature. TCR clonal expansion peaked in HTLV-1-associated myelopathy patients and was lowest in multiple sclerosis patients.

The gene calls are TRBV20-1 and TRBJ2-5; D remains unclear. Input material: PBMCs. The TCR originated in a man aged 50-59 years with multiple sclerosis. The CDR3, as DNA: TGCAGTGCCAAGTCCCGCGGAGACTGGGAGACCCAGTACTTC. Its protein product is CSAKSRGDWETQYF.